These 23 T cell receptor beta chains share one sample of origin, sequenced in a study of control samples from healthy donors and cancer patients. Generated by immunoSEQ multiplex PCR, the TCRdb table keeps only in-frame clones and is missing some. The table records hundreds of thousands of clones, 80% to 95% of them present only once. The source material was PBMCs. The receptors originated from a middle-aged man with head and neck cancer.

This chain joins TRBV28 and TRBJ1-2, with D hard to call. The length of the CDR3 is 19 residues. Germline V gene sequence: CDR1 MDHEN, CDR2 SYDVKM. The ends were cut back, 3 bases at V and 2 bases at J, with 25 bases in the middle. The CDR3, as DNA: TGTGCCAGCAGTTTCCCCCGAACTGATCTACTGCTGGGCAACTATGGCTACACCTTC. It encodes CASSFPRTDLLLGNYGYTF.

V is TRBV9 and J is TRBJ2-3, with TRBD2 matching 8 bases. CDR1 is SGDLS, CDR2 YYNGEE, per germline. V shed 2 bases and J 2 bases; nucleotides not matched to a gene: 7. There are 16 residues in the CDR3. As DNA, the CDR3 is TGTGCCAGCAGCGTTGCCACTAGCGGCCTCACAGATACGCAGTATTTT. Its translation: CASSVATSGLTDTQYF.

The chain links TRBV6-2 or TRBV6-3 to TRBJ1-3; D is perhaps TRBD1 (5 bases). This CDR3 is 16 amino acids long. CDR1 is MNHEY and CDR2 is SVGEGT in the germline V gene. Trimming removed 4 bases at V and 3 bases at J, with 16 bases between. Written as DNA, the CDR3 is TGTGCCAGCAGTTGGGGACCGGAGAGAGGTGGAAACACCATATATTTT. This gives the protein CASSWGPERGGNTIYF.

V and J are TRBV18 and TRBJ1-2, with 8 bases matching TRBD1. CDR3 size: 17 residues. Losses at the gene ends were 3 bases for V and 4 bases for J; bases not matched to a gene: 13. Germline CDR1 and CDR2: KGHSH and LQKENI. The CDR3 DNA reads as TGTGCCAGCTCACCGGACAGGGCGCCCGTAACTTCCTATGGCTACACCTTC. Translated, it gives CASSPDRAPVTSYGYTF.

The rearrangement links TRBV20-1 to TRBJ1-2; 8 nucleotides match TRBD1. The germline CDR1 and CDR2 sequences are DFQATT and SNEGSKA (reference sequence). The CDR3 length is 14 residues. After removal of 6 bases from V and 3 bases from J, the junction contained 9 bases not matched to a gene. The CDR3: CSASTPGQDYGYTF. The CDR3 nucleotides read TGCAGTGCCAGTACCCCGGGACAGGACTATGGCTACACCTTC.

J is TRBJ1-1 and V is TRBV3-1 (or the pseudogene TRBV3-2); D might be TRBD1 (5 bases). With 8 bases removed from V and 3 bases from J, the gap between germline ends came to 13 bases. This CDR3 has 13 residues. Looked up from germline, CDR1 is LGHDT and CDR2 is YNNKEL (reference sequence). CDR3 protein: CASRTGGDTEAFF. CDR3 DNA sequence: TGTGCCAGCCGTACAGGTGGGGACACTGAAGCTTTCTTT.

The J gene is TRBJ2-5, the V gene TRBV24-1; 9 bases agree with TRBD1. Looked up from germline, CDR1 is KGHDR and CDR2 is SFDVKD. V gave up 5 bases and J gave up 7 bases; unmatched junction bases: 13. CDR3 length: 16 amino acids. CDR3 region: CATSARGTGNLWTQYF. CDR3 sequence (DNA): TGTGCCACCAGTGCCCGAGGGACAGGGAATTTGTGGACCCAGTACTTC.

The chain is built from TRBV28 and TRBJ1-5, with D uncertain. This CDR3 is built from 13 residues. Trimming took 6 bases from V and 0 from J, leaving 6 bases between them. The germline V gene encodes CDR1 MDHEN and CDR2 SYDVKM. DNA of the CDR3: TGTGCCAGCAGGACGGATAGCAATCAGCCCCAGCATTTT. This codes for CASRTDSNQPQHF.

This chain links TRBV28 with TRBJ2-7; a weak D match, TRBD2 (6 bases). Germline V gene sequence: CDR1 MDHEN, CDR2 SYDVKM. This CDR3 spans 14 amino acids. Trimming removed 5 bases from V and 5 bases from J, with 16 bases in between. CDR3 sequence (DNA): TGTGCCAGCAGTCCGGTGACTAGGGTTGACGAGCAGTACTTC. Translation gives CASSPVTRVDEQYF. The entire variable domain, with the rest obtained from reference TRBV28 and TRBJ2-7, is as follows: DVKVTQSSRYLVKRTGEKVFLECVQDMDHENMFWYRQDPGLGLRLIYFSYDVKMKEKGDIPEGYSVSREKKERFSLILESASTNQTSMYLCASSPVTRVDEQYFGPGTRLTVT.

This rearrangement joins TRBV6-6 to TRBJ2-5; D remains unclear. The CDR3 extends over 14 amino acids. Deletions cut 0 bases from V and 3 bases from J, with 8 bases between. Germline V gene data show CDR1 as MNHNY and CDR2 as SVGAGI (reference sequence). CDR3 bases: TGTGCCAGCAGTTACTCAAGATCTAAAGAGACCCAGTACTTC. Translated: CASSYSRSKETQYF.

The rearrangement joins TRBV7-8 to TRBJ1-5; TRBD1 matches at 7 bases. V lost 5 bases and J lost 1; bases outside the gene matches: 5. Per germline, CDR1 SGHVS and CDR2 FQNEAQ. The CDR3 is made up of 15 amino acids. CDR3 bases: TGTGCCAGCAGCCCCCAGGGGGGCAGCAATCAGCCCCAGCATTTT. It specifies CASSPQGGSNQPQHF.

This chain uses TRBV3-1 (or the pseudogene TRBV3-2) with TRBJ2-2, with a tentative D call TRBD1 (6 bases). V lost 5 bases and J 13 bases, leaving 17 bases between the germline ends. The length of the CDR3 is 13 residues. Germline CDR1 reads LGHDT; CDR2 reads YNNKEL (reference sequence). Here the CDR3 reads CASSASTTTGLFF. The CDR3 coding sequence is TGTGCCAGCAGCGCCTCGACTACGACAGGGCTGTTTTTT.

This clone has only a few counts. The genes are TRBV6-5 and TRBJ1-3; D is undetermined. CDR1 is MNHEY and CDR2 is SVGAGI in the germline V gene. The CDR3 consists of 15 residues. Trimming removed 4 bases at V and 0 bases at J, with 10 bases between. The DNA of the CDR3 is TGTGCCAGCAGTTCCTTTGGGAGCTCTGGAAACACCATATATTTT. This translates into CASSSFGSSGNTIYF.

The genes are TRBV7-3 and TRBJ2-1, with D uncertain. Germline V gives CDR1 SGHTA, CDR2 FQGTGA. The CDR3 extends over 12 amino acids. V dropped 0 bases and J dropped 8 bases, with 5 bases sitting between them. CDR3 residues: CASSLTPDEQFF. The CDR3 nucleotides are TGTGCCAGCAGCTTAACGCCGGATGAGCAGTTCTTC.

J is TRBJ2-7 and V is TRBV19; D is uncertain. V lost 3 bases, J lost 3 bases, and 12 bases lay in between. Germline lookup yields CDR1 LNHDA and CDR2 SQIVND (reference sequence). The CDR3 runs 14 residues. CDR3 protein: CASSIVGSGYEQYF. The CDR3 DNA follows: TGTGCCAGTAGTATTGTGGGGTCGGGCTACGAGCAGTACTTC.

The chain uses TRBV30 and TRBJ1-2; possibly TRBD1 for D (5 bases). From germline, CDR1 is GTSNPN and CDR2 SVGIG (reference sequence). Trimming left V 5 bases short and J 8 bases short, with 15 bases between. The CDR3 runs to 12 residues. The CDR3 here is CAWDLGAWGYTF. Written as DNA, the CDR3 is TGTGCCTGGGATCTAGGGGCGTGGGGCTACACCTTC.

This clone appeared a few times. The J gene is TRBJ1-1, the V gene TRBV12-3 or TRBV12-4; possible D gene TRBD1, 6 bases. V dropped 7 bases and J dropped 3 bases, with 12 bases sitting between them. This CDR3 spans 13 amino acids. The CDR3 nucleotides read TGTGCCAGCAACCTAGGGACACACACTGAAGCTTTCTTT. Translation: CASNLGTHTEAFF.

The rearrangement joins TRBV28 to TRBJ2-7; TRBD2 agrees at 8 bases. Germline loops: CDR1 MDHEN, CDR2 SYDVKM. With 8 bases clipped from V and 2 bases from J, the junction kept 8 bases outside the gene matches. This CDR3 has 14 amino acids. DNA of the CDR3: TGTGCCAGCCTTAAAGGGGGACTAGCCTACGAGCAGTACTTC. It translates to CASLKGGLAYEQYF.

Here the CDR3 DNA reads TGTGCCAGCTCACCAATATTTGGGACGGAGGGGGAGCAGTACTTC. It yields the protein CASSPIFGTEGEQYF. The chain recombines TRBV18 with TRBJ2-7; D is perhaps TRBD2 (6 bases). Trimming took 2 bases from V and 7 from J, leaving 18 bases between them. The V gene's germline CDR1 is KGHSH and CDR2 LQKENI. The CDR3 is made up of 15 amino acids. Supplemented by reference TRBV18 and TRBJ2-7, the full variable domain reads NAGVMQNPRHLVRRRGQEARLRCSPMKGHSHVYWYRQLPEEGLKFMVYLQKENIIDESGMPKERFSAEFPKEGPSILRIQQVVRGDSAAYFCASSPIFGTEGEQYFGPGTRLTVT.

The chain carries TRBV28 and TRBJ2-7; TRBD2 aligns across 13 bases. Germline V gene sequence: CDR1 MDHEN, CDR2 SYDVKM. The CDR3 has 15 residues. The J segment lost 2 bases and the V segment lost 7 bases, leaving 5 bases of the junction unmatched. The CDR3 here is CASNPGLAGTYEQYF. As DNA, the CDR3 is TGTGCCAGCAATCCGGGACTAGCGGGGACCTACGAGCAGTACTTC.

V gene TRBV12-5 combines with J gene TRBJ2-1; D unresolved. The length of the CDR3 is 12 residues. Germline lookup yields CDR1 LGHNT and CDR2 FRNRAP. The V and J ends lost 5 bases and 9 bases respectively, with 11 bases between them. In DNA form, the CDR3 reads TGTGCTAGTGGTCCAAGAACTGGTGAGCAGTTCTTC. Protein sequence: CASGPRTGEQFF.

The chain recombines TRBV12-5 with TRBJ1-4, with D unclear. This CDR3 comprises 12 residues. The germline V gene encodes CDR1 LGHNT and CDR2 FRNRAP. V lost 6 bases to trimming and J lost 1 base, with 3 bases between them. CDR3 nucleotide sequence: TGTGCTAGTGGCCTAACTAATGAAAAACTGTTTTTT. Translating gives CASGLTNEKLFF.

This clone was counted only a few times. The chain's CDR3 is CASSAGTSFGELFF. The CDR3 DNA follows: TGTGCCAGCAGCGCCGGGACTTCCTTCGGGGAGCTGTTTTTT. The chain couples TRBV7-3 to TRBJ2-2; weak D call: TRBD2 (6 bases). CDR3 size: 14 residues. Trimming cost V 5 bases and J 7 bases, with 14 bases left between them. The germline V gene encodes CDR1 SGHTA and CDR2 FQGTGA.